This T cell receptor (beta chain) was profiled in a study of cytomegalovirus exposure and HLA in healthy donors (dated by TCRdb to the late 2010s). Looking at the study overall: In an earlier analysis of around 540 of the donors, under 300 Gb of sequence data and 120 million or so unique TCR beta sequences from 180 million or so T cells were reported. Approximately 300 gigabases of sequencing data and approximately 84 million unique TCR sequences were included in an early release covering about 600 HLA-typed donors. Among the 398 genotyped donors, under 90% belonged to the genetic ancestry cluster associated with self-reported Caucasian donors. The study was designed to test whether signatures of past pathogen exposure could be identified by cataloging public T cell receptors. Using immunosequencing, the study profiled T cell repertoires from some 670 subjects and related those repertoires to cytomegalovirus serostatus. In addition to the first cohort of 666 subjects, a separate validation cohort of 120 different subjects was used. High-throughput TCR immunosequencing, statistical association of individual TCRs with disease status, and machine learning were combined to predict cytomegalovirus infection status. A later analysis re-examined previously published TCR beta repertoires from more than 550 donors and added high-resolution HLA genotyping to investigate patterns of TCR occurrence. In the later analysis, no new phenotypic data were used to find candidate immune exposures; instead, reliance was placed on TCR beta sequences and their occurrence across donors. In an earlier analysis of 550 to 700 of the donors, high-throughput TCR beta sequencing was used to judge whether each TCR beta V gene segment behaved as functional or pseudogenic. Alongside the repertoire data, information on donor age, sex, ethnicity and CMV serostatus was compiled. A later genetic analysis used genome-wide SNP genotypes for about 60% of the roughly 700 donors, treating that subset as a discovery cohort. All discovery cohort repertoires had been generated on a single sequencing platform. HLA typing included class I and class II loci at four-digit resolution. Typing coverage varied by locus: roughly 620-640 donors for A, B, C, DRB1 and DQB1; 522 for DQA1; approximately 570 for DPA1; around 490 for DPB1. About five DR-DQ haplotypes were treated as single units for association and clustering because of strong linkage in the cohort. Among roughly 370 genotyped donors of the cohort, an average of approximately 250,000 unique TCR beta nucleotide sequences were sequenced per donor, 15% to 20% of them non-productive.

Concerning this clone itself: Its antigen remains undetermined. Base qualities were left out, and no much larger clone turns up one base away.

There are 15 amino acids in the CDR3, from cysteine to phenylalanine inclusive. Only the CDR3 DNA stays, 45 bases, in frame from base 1. V is reduced by 4 bases and J by 3 bases, leaving a spacing of 16 bases between them. Sequences SGHRS (CDR1) and YFSETQ (CDR2) are obtained from the germline V gene. The library was generated by the immunoSEQ multiplex PCR assay. A mixture of 60 forward primers for TCR Vbeta segments and 13 reverse primers for TCR Jbeta segments was used in the multiplex PCR. The CDR3 region of rearranged TCR beta genes was amplified from genomic DNA with a multiplex PCR assay. On the Illumina HiSeq System, the amplified TCR beta libraries were sequenced as 87-base-pair reads. On the authors' methods: Across the roughly 640 repertoires, a later analysis counted 75 million to 90 million unique TCR beta chains, 9.5 million to 12 million of which were shared by at least two donors. Raw reads were error-corrected and collapsed into unique sequences by a nearest-neighbor algorithm in which closely related sequences were merged to remove PCR and sequencing errors. CDR3 sequences were aligned to IMGT reference sequences to assign V, D and J gene segments. For a sequence to be retained, a match of at least six nucleotides to both a V gene segment and a J gene segment was required. A rearrangement was called productive if the CDR3 had no stop codons and remained in frame with V and J, and every other rearrangement was called non-productive. Following IMGT convention, CDR3 was defined as the stretch from the second conserved V-encoded cysteine up to the conserved J-encoded phenylalanine. Sequences without an unambiguous match to a single V gene segment were excluded from the earlier analysis of 450 to 750 of the donors. In an earlier analysis of approximately 560 of the donors, a V segment was called functional when productive rearrangements were above 56.7%, and segregating when the standard deviation between donors exceeded 5%. A statistical classification framework was built for diagnosing cytomegalovirus status from the catalog of TCR beta chain sequences. V and J gene assignment, in a later analysis, came from comparing TCR nucleotide sequences with IMGT/GENE-DB human TR gene sequences. Using the TCRdist pipeline, a later analysis assigned CDR3 sequences along with most-parsimonious VDJ recombination scenarios. In a later analysis, each TCR beta chain was defined by its CDR3 amino acid sequence together with its V-gene family, and reads lacking a unique V-gene family were excluded. A later analysis removed 500 to 600 highly shared, low-generation-probability nucleotide sequences to deal with suspected cross-contamination and a sequencing artifact. In a later analysis, a clonal expansion index for each public chain was calculated from normalized within-repertoire ranks of inferred template counts. Generation probabilities in a later analysis came from a VDJ recombination model fitted to out-of-frame rearrangements, and those results were checked against IGoR. In a later analysis, hypergeometric tests were used to score TCR-TCR, TCR-HLA and TCR-CMV co-occurrence, with a repertoire-size bias correction applied to TCR pairs. False discovery rates were estimated in a later analysis by permuting HLA or CMV assignments 20 times. In a later analysis, co-occurring TCRs were grouped with DBSCAN, and TCRdist sequence similarity was added when clustering was performed within HLA-allele-positive subsets. For co-occurrence clustering, repertoires with fewer than 30,000 or more than 120,000 public chains were excluded, along with a handful of repertoires with anomalous nucleotide sharing. Entries here come from immuneACCESS through TCRdb and include only in-frame sequences with V and J called. Some clones fail to appear in such tables; in the studies checked, an unresolved V gene covers under half of the shortfall, and the cause of the remainder is unknown. That table furnishes V, J and clone size, whereas the DNA furnished D and trimming. Counted in this sample were some 97,000 clones; under 80% of them appeared once. The ten biggest clones cover 4% of the sample.

Points the paper makes about the study in general: Because some donors lacked HLA typing at each locus, the association tests relied only on the typed subset. When HLA alleles, especially DR and DQ, strongly co-occurred, TCR associations were difficult to assign to individual alleles. Several of the top co-occurrence clusters appeared to be linked to parvovirus B19, influenza, CMV and Epstein-Barr virus, according to a later analysis. Presence/absence analyses assumed roughly uniform sequencing depth across donors, an assumption that may not hold. For the cohort, immune exposure information was limited to CMV serostatus. A group of highly shared sequence variants was considered likely to be a technical artifact of the sequencing pipeline. Most TCR sequences were seen in very few donors, while some public TCRs were found in many individuals. Most CMV-associated TCR beta chains appeared to be HLA-restricted in a later analysis, and the HLA associations seemed to be driven largely by CMV exposure. In a later genetic analysis, fewer N-insertions in productive TCRs were reported among donors in an Asian-associated ancestry cluster than the roughly 710-donor mean. A further reported finding was that TCR beta sequences accurately predicted the HLA-A and HLA-B alleles for most subjects in the first cohort. Because counts were too low, about 18 rarely observed V segments, including chromosome 9 orphons, were left out of the earlier analysis of about 620 of the donors. Broadly in line with IMGT annotations, most TCR beta V segments showed up in productive rearrangements about 87% or about 30% of the time in an earlier analysis of roughly 590 of the donors. In a later analysis, 15,000 to 20,000 TCR beta sequences were associated with specific HLA alleles at a false discovery rate of 0.05. A total of 150 to 200 TCR beta chains were listed by the study as associated with cytomegalovirus. The authors suggested that the approach could potentially be generalized to other disease states and immunological phenotypes. This cohort had only TCR beta chains sequenced, and the lack of alpha or paired-chain data limited which features could be detected. In a later analysis, TCR association rates were found to vary across HLA loci, with the most associated TCRs seen for DRB1 alleles and the fewest for HLA-C alleles. In both the original and validation cohorts, the classifier was reported to diagnose cytomegalovirus status with high specificity and sensitivity. Correlated functional status among segregating V segments might be attributable to linkage disequilibrium, but an unknown experimental factor could not be ruled out. Some IMGT-functional V segments, including TRBV6-2 and TRBV6-3, could not be told apart with the 87-base-pair reads, so those segments were excluded. In a later analysis, HLA-associated TCR beta chains showed more clonal expansion and lower generation probabilities than non-associated chains that were equally common. In vitro tests confirmed that a few of the cytomegalovirus-associated TCR beta chains recognize cytomegalovirus antigens. In a later genetic analysis, a missense DCLRE1C variant was associated with V-gene and J-gene trimming of TCR beta chains, and the association was replicated in an independent cohort.

The cohort comprised 670 or so healthy bone marrow donors. At the time of sampling, every cohort member was nominally healthy, though immune exposures that went unrecorded were likely present. The donor was CMV seropositive and belonged to the group of more than 250 seropositive cohort members. Every donor gave a peripheral blood sample, and the peripheral blood mononuclear cells from that sample were used for TCR beta sequencing. The Qiagen DNeasy Blood Extraction Kit was used to extract genomic DNA from the blood cell samples. The chain is assembled from TRBV5-1 and TRBJ1-2, with a tentative D gene TRBD1 over 5 matching bases. The sequence came from a woman between 50 and 59 years old in good health and CMV-seropositive. What was sequenced was PBMCs. Here is the DNA: TGCGCCAGCAGCCTTAGGGGTCCCTTTCACTATGGCTACACCTTC. Its protein product is CASSLRGPFHYGYTF.